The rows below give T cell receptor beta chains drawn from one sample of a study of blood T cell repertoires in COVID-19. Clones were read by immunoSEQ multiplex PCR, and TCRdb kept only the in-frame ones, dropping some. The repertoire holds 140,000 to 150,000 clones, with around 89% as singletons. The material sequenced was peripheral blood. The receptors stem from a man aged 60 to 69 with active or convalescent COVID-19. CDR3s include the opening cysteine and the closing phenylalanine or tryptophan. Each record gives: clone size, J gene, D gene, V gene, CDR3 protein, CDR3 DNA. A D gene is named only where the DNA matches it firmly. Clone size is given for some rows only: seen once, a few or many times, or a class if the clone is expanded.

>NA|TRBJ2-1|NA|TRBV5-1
CASSLDQFDNEQFF
TGCGCCAGCAGCTTGGACCAGTTCGACAATGAGCAGTTCTTC
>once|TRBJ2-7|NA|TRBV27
CASSLSVPREQYF
TGTGCCAGCAGTTTATCGGTTCCGAGGGAGCAGTACTTC
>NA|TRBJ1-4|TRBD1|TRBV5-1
CASSLEGQGANEKLFF
TGCGCCAGCAGCTTGGAAGGACAGGGAGCTAATGAAAAACTGTTTTTT
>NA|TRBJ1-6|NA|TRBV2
CASRDDRTYNSPLHF
TGTGCCAGCAGGGATGACAGAACCTATAATTCACCCCTCCACTTT
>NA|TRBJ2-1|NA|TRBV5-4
CASSLGKRYNEQFF
TGTGCCAGCAGCCTCGGGAAGAGATACAATGAGCAGTTCTTC
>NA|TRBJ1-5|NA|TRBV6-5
CASRMERTSNQPQHF
TGTGCCAGCAGGATGGAGCGAACTAGCAATCAGCCCCAGCATTTT
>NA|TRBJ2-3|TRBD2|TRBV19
CASSPARTSGSTDTQYF
TGTGCCAGTAGTCCCGCCCGGACTAGCGGGAGCACAGATACGCAGTATTTT
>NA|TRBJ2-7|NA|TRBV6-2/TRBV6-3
CASSSTGLYEQYF
TGTGCCAGCAGCTCAACTGGACTCTACGAGCAGTACTTC
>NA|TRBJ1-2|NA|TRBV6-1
CASSEVWGGNYGYTF
TGTGCCAGCAGTGAAGTGTGGGGGGGCAACTATGGCTACACCTTC
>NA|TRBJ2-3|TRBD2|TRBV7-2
CASSTTSGLTDTQYF
TGTGCCAGCAGCACTACTAGCGGACTCACAGATACGCAGTATTTT
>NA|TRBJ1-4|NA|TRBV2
CASSEAQSGPNEKLFF
TGTGCCAGCAGTGAAGCACAATCGGGTCCCAATGAAAAACTGTTTTTT
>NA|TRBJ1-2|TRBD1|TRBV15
CATSRVTGEDGYGYTF
TGTGCCACCAGCAGAGTTACAGGGGAGGACGGCTATGGCTACACCTTC
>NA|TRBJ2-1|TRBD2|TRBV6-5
CASKLGGSSYNEQFF
TGTGCCAGCAAATTGGGAGGGAGTTCCTACAATGAGCAGTTCTTC
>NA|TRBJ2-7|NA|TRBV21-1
CASSKGSYEQYF
TGTGCCAGCAGCAAAGGGAGCTACGAGCAGTACTTC
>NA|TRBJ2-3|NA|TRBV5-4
CASSSLAPSDTQYF
TGTGCCAGCAGCTCGCTAGCGCCTTCAGATACGCAGTATTTT
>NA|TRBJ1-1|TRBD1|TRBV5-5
CASSLGTVGTEAFF
TGTGCCAGCAGCCTAGGGACAGTAGGTACTGAAGCTTTCTTT
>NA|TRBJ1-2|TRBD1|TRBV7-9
CASSPTTDRGNYGYTF
TGTGCCAGCAGCCCCACAACGGACAGGGGAAACTATGGCTACACCTTC
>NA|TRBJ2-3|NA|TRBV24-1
CATSDGGQGGTDTQYF
TGTGCCACCAGTGATGGTGGGCAGGGCGGCACAGATACGCAGTATTTT
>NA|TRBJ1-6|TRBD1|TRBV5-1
CASSLEPPTGSGSPLHF
TGCGCCAGCAGCTTGGAACCGCCGACAGGGTCGGGTTCACCCCTCCACTTT
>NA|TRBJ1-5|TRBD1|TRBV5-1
CASSLQGAQPQHF
TGCGCCAGCAGCTTACAGGGGGCTCAGCCCCAGCATTTT
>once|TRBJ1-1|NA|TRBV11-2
CASSHIIDRRNTEAFF
TGTGCCAGCAGCCATATAATAGACAGGAGGAACACTGAAGCTTTCTTT
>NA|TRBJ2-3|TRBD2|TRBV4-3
CASSPRASGGSTDTQYF
TGCGCCAGCAGCCCAAGGGCTAGCGGGGGTAGCACAGATACGCAGTATTTT
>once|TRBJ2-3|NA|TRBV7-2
CASSLGRVADTQYF
TGTGCCAGCAGCTTAGGCAGGGTAGCAGATACGCAGTATTTT
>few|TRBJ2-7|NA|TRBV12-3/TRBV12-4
CASSLDARTVYF
TGTGCCAGCAGTTTAGATGCGAGAACAGTTTACTTC
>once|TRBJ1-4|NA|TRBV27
CASRPHTGLGEKLFF
TGTGCCAGCAGACCCCATACAGGGTTGGGAGAAAAACTGTTTTTT
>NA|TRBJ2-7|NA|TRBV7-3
CASSTGPSYEQYF
TGTGCCAGCAGCACAGGGCCTTCCTACGAGCAGTACTTC
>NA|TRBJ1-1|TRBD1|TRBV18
CASSPGTGGAAEAFF
TGTGCCAGCTCACCAGGCACAGGGGGCGCGGCTGAAGCTTTCTTT
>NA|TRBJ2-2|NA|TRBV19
CASLEGMGAGELFF
TGTGCCAGTCTGGAGGGAATGGGCGCCGGGGAGCTGTTTTTT
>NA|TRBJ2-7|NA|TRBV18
CASSTTETYEQYF
TGTGCCAGCTCAACGACAGAGACCTACGAGCAGTACTTC
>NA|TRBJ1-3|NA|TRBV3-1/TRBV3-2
CASSRGTQTGNTIYF
TGTGCCAGCAGCCGCGGGACGCAAACTGGAAACACCATATATTTT
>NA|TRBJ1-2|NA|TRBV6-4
CASSGTSGDYGYTF
TGTGCCAGCAGTGGGACCTCAGGGGACTATGGCTACACCTTC
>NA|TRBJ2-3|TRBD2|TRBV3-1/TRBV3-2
CASSLKPGLAGGPGTDTQYF
TGTGCCAGCAGCTTAAAACCGGGACTAGCGGGAGGGCCGGGCACAGATACGCAGTATTTT
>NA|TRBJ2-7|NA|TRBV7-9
CASSLSTDYEQYF
TGTGCCAGCAGCTTAAGTACAGACTACGAGCAGTACTTC
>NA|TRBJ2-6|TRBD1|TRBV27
CASSLSAGGTGANVLTF
TGTGCCAGCAGTTTATCGGCAGGGGGCACTGGGGCCAACGTCCTGACTTTC